The rows below give T cell receptor beta chains drawn from one sample of a study of siplizumab effects on memory and regulatory T cells. TCRdb's copy holds only in-frame clones and misses some; the assay was immunoSEQ multiplex PCR. Of over 80,000 clones in the sample, roughly 94% were seen once. Sequenced sample: non-Treg CD4+ T cells sorted from blood. The receptors were gathered from a human donor in good health. Each CDR3 is given with its conserved first and last residue. D genes are given only for firm matches. A clone size is listed for some rows: how often the clone was seen (once, few, many), or a class if it is expanded.

abundance: -; j_gene: TRBJ2-1; d_gene: -; v_gene: TRBV19; CDR3aa: CASSLGRLSNEQFF; CDR3nt: TGTGCCAGTAGTCTAGGGCGGTTAAGCAATGAGCAGTTCTTC
abundance: -; j_gene: TRBJ2-2; d_gene: TRBD1; v_gene: TRBV6-1; CDR3aa: CASSEAHDRGNTGELFF; CDR3nt: TGTGCCAGCAGTGAAGCACACGACAGGGGAAATACCGGGGAGCTGTTTTTT
abundance: -; j_gene: TRBJ2-7; d_gene: -; v_gene: TRBV11-2; CDR3aa: CASSLTGYEQYF; CDR3nt: TGTGCCAGCAGCTTAACAGGCTACGAGCAGTACTTC
abundance: once; j_gene: TRBJ1-1; d_gene: -; v_gene: TRBV5-1; CDR3aa: CASRWDGNTEAFF; CDR3nt: TGCGCCAGCAGGTGGGACGGGAACACTGAAGCTTTCTTT
abundance: -; j_gene: TRBJ2-2; d_gene: TRBD2; v_gene: TRBV29-1; CDR3aa: CSVEDPPSGTLMNTGELFF; CDR3nt: TGCAGCGTTGAAGATCCCCCTAGCGGGACCTTAATGAACACCGGGGAGCTGTTTTTT
abundance: -; j_gene: TRBJ2-7; d_gene: -; v_gene: TRBV5-6; CDR3aa: CASSPEGISYEQYF; CDR3nt: TGTGCCAGCAGCCCGGAAGGGATATCCTACGAGCAGTACTTC
abundance: -; j_gene: TRBJ2-7; d_gene: -; v_gene: TRBV5-1; CDR3aa: CASSLNLQSYEQYF; CDR3nt: TGCGCCAGCAGCTTGAACCTTCAATCCTACGAGCAGTACTTC
abundance: -; j_gene: TRBJ1-5; d_gene: -; v_gene: TRBV9; CDR3aa: CASSVGPGRNNQPQHF; CDR3nt: TGTGCCAGCAGCGTAGGTCCGGGTCGGAACAATCAGCCCCAGCATTTT
abundance: -; j_gene: TRBJ1-2; d_gene: -; v_gene: TRBV15; CDR3aa: CATSRDLAGTSSAGGYTF; CDR3nt: TGTGCCACCAGCAGAGATTTGGCAGGAACCTCATCGGCTGGTGGCTACACCTTC
abundance: once; j_gene: TRBJ2-7; d_gene: TRBD1; v_gene: TRBV18; CDR3aa: CASSPLETGLSEQYF; CDR3nt: TGTGCCAGCTCGCCCCTGGAGACAGGGTTGTCCGAGCAGTACTTC
abundance: -; j_gene: TRBJ1-5; d_gene: -; v_gene: TRBV5-1; CDR3aa: CASSLVAGMGQPQHF; CDR3nt: TGCGCCAGCAGCTTGGTGGCAGGGATGGGGCAGCCCCAGCATTTT
abundance: -; j_gene: TRBJ2-5; d_gene: -; v_gene: TRBV6-5; CDR3aa: CASSYSSIQETQYF; CDR3nt: TGTGCCAGCAGTTACTCGTCCATCCAAGAGACCCAGTACTTC
abundance: once; j_gene: TRBJ1-2; d_gene: -; v_gene: TRBV2; CDR3aa: CASSGTGQRGLYGYTF; CDR3nt: TGTGCCAGCAGTGGCACCGGACAGAGGGGCCTCTATGGCTACACCTTC
abundance: -; j_gene: TRBJ2-2; d_gene: TRBD1; v_gene: TRBV7-3; CDR3aa: CASSPGTVAGELFF; CDR3nt: TGTGCCAGCAGCCCCGGGACAGTGGCCGGGGAGCTGTTTTTT
abundance: -; j_gene: TRBJ2-3; d_gene: TRBD2; v_gene: TRBV4-1; CDR3aa: CASSHPVAGSQYF; CDR3nt: TGCGCCAGCAGCCACCCCGTAGCGGGATCGCAGTATTTT
abundance: -; j_gene: TRBJ2-7; d_gene: -; v_gene: TRBV28; CDR3aa: CASSSHGANYEQYF; CDR3nt: TGTGCCAGCAGTTCCCACGGGGCAAACTACGAGCAGTACTTC
abundance: -; j_gene: TRBJ2-2; d_gene: TRBD2; v_gene: TRBV5-1; CDR3aa: CASTWTSGSIGELFF; CDR3nt: TGCGCCAGCACCTGGACTAGCGGGAGTATCGGGGAGCTGTTTTTT
abundance: -; j_gene: TRBJ2-5; d_gene: -; v_gene: TRBV19; CDR3aa: CASGAGYQETQYF; CDR3nt: TGTGCCTCAGGGGCCGGCTACCAAGAGACCCAGTACTTC
abundance: once; j_gene: TRBJ2-7; d_gene: -; v_gene: TRBV6-1; CDR3aa: CASSEPRKIDYEQYF; CDR3nt: TGTGCCAGCAGTGAGCCGAGAAAGATAGACTACGAGCAGTACTTC
abundance: once; j_gene: TRBJ2-1; d_gene: -; v_gene: TRBV19; CDR3aa: CASSLQRVTYNEQFF; CDR3nt: TGTGCCAGTAGTTTGCAGCGAGTTACCTACAATGAGCAGTTCTTC
abundance: -; j_gene: TRBJ2-5; d_gene: TRBD2; v_gene: TRBV10-1; CDR3aa: CASSSGGAPGTQYF; CDR3nt: TGCGCCAGCAGTAGCGGGGGAGCTCCCGGAACCCAGTACTTC
abundance: -; j_gene: TRBJ2-5; d_gene: -; v_gene: TRBV5-6; CDR3aa: CASSLDRGETQYF; CDR3nt: TGTGCCAGCAGCTTGGATAGGGGAGAGACCCAGTACTTC
abundance: -; j_gene: TRBJ1-1; d_gene: -; v_gene: TRBV6-1; CDR3aa: CASSERVNTEAFF; CDR3nt: TGTGCCAGCAGTGAGCGGGTGAACACTGAAGCTTTCTTT
abundance: -; j_gene: TRBJ1-5; d_gene: -; v_gene: TRBV20-1; CDR3aa: CSALDGASQHF; CDR3nt: TGCAGTGCTTTGGATGGGGCTTCTCAGCATTTT
abundance: once; j_gene: TRBJ2-7; d_gene: TRBD2; v_gene: TRBV27; CDR3aa: CASSGLAEPYEQYF; CDR3nt: TGTGCCAGCTCGGGACTAGCGGAACCCTACGAGCAGTACTTC
abundance: -; j_gene: TRBJ1-2; d_gene: -; v_gene: TRBV21-1; CDR3aa: CASSKQSGGHCGPGTNYGYTF; CDR3nt: TGTGCCAGCAGCAAACAAAGCGGAGGACACTGTGGGCCTGGGACTAACTATGGCTACACCTTC
abundance: -; j_gene: TRBJ2-3; d_gene: TRBD2; v_gene: TRBV7-2; CDR3aa: CASSLRLAGSTDTQYF; CDR3nt: TGTGCCAGCAGCTTAAGGCTAGCGGGAAGCACAGATACGCAGTATTTT
abundance: -; j_gene: TRBJ2-5; d_gene: -; v_gene: TRBV19; CDR3aa: CASSIPTGLGETQYF; CDR3nt: TGTGCCAGTAGTATACCTACAGGGTTGGGTGAGACCCAGTACTTC
abundance: once; j_gene: TRBJ2-7; d_gene: -; v_gene: TRBV6-1; CDR3aa: CASRRGVIGEQYF; CDR3nt: TGTGCCAGCAGAAGAGGGGTGATTGGCGAGCAGTACTTC
abundance: -; j_gene: TRBJ1-5; d_gene: -; v_gene: TRBV30; CDR3aa: CAWSVNLGDGNQPQHF; CDR3nt: TGTGCCTGGAGTGTTAATTTGGGGGACGGCAATCAGCCCCAGCATTTT